The clone carrying this T cell receptor beta chain appeared a few times. Germline CDR1 and CDR2: SGHKS and YYEKEE (reference sequence). The CDR3 runs 13 residues. The V end was cut by 4 bases, the J end by 11 bases, with 16 bases between. The data are from a study of T cells after yellow fever vaccination. Production of TCR cDNA was by 5'RACE template switching, which also added a universal primer site and UMIs. From the 5' RACE reads, TCRdb called clonotypes with MiXCR, one entry per CDR3 protein. The repertoire holds hundreds of thousands of distinct CDR3 sequences, with around 3.6% as singletons. The source was PBMCs, collected on the day of the yellow fever booster vaccination. This TCR came from a man aged 18 to 29 who received the YFV17D yellow fever vaccine. The chain has TRBV5-5 and TRBJ1-5; D is perhaps TRBD1 (5 bases). The CDR3 nucleotides are TGTGCCAGCAGCACGGACATTAGCGAAGCCCAGCATTTT. Translation: CASSTDISEAQHF.